The present TCR beta chain was sequenced within a study of T cells in Graves' hyperthyroidism and ophthalmopathy. Study-level background: The blood sample was taken at first diagnosis, before treatment began.

The length of the CDR3 is 15 residues. From germline, CDR1 is MNHEY and CDR2 SVGAGI. With V trimmed by 2 bases and J by 2 bases, 4 bases remained unmatched. TCR beta CDR3 sequences were amplified from RNA transcripts. Carried out on the TCR CDR3, a first-round RT-PCR used the HTBI primer set. TCRdb recomputed calls from the multiplex PCR reads with MiXCR, one row per CDR3 protein. Of hundreds of thousands of distinct CDR3 sequences listed, about 17% are singletons. The sequence was obtained from a woman aged 45 to 65 with Graves' hyperthyroidism that later progressed to Graves' ophthalmopathy. Sequencing was carried out using blood. The genes are TRBV6-5 and TRBJ1-2; 8 bases fit TRBD1. CDR3 coding DNA: TGTGCCAGCAGTTACCGTCCAGGGGGCAACTATGGCTACACCTTC. Amino acids: CASSYRPGGNYGYTF.